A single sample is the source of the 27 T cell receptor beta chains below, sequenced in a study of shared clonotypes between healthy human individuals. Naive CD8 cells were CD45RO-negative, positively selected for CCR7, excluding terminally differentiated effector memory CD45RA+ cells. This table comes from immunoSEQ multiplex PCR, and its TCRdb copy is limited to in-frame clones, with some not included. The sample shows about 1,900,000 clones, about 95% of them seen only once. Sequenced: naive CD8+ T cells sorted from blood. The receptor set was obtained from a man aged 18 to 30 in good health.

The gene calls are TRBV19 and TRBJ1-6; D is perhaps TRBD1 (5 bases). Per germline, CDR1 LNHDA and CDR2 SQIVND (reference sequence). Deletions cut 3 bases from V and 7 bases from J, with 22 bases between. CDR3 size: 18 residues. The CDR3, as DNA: TGTGCCAGTAGTATGGGGCAGGCGGCGGCCCTTCGGAATTCACCCCTCCACTTT. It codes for CASSMGQAAALRNSPLHF.

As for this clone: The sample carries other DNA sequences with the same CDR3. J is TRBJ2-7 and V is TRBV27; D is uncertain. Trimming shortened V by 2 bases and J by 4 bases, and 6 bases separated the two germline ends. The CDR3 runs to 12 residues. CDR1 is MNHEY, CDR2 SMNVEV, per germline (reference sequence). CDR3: CASSLNGYEQYF. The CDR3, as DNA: TGTGCCAGCAGTTTAAACGGATACGAGCAGTACTTC.

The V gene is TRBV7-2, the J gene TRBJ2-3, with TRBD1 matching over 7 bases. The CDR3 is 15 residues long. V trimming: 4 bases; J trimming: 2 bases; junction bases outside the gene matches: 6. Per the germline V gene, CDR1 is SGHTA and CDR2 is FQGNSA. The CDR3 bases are TGTGCCAGCAGCTGGCCGGGACAGTTCACAGATACGCAGTATTTT. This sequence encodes CASSWPGQFTDTQYF.

The CDR3 region is CASSYENYGYTF. For the CDR3, the DNA is TGTGCCAGCAGTTATGAGAACTATGGCTACACCTTC. The V and J genes are TRBV6-1 and TRBJ1-2; D is unresolved. The CDR3 covers 12 residues. Germline V gene lookup returns CDR1 MNHNS and CDR2 SASEGT. Trimming took 5 bases from V and 2 from J, leaving 6 bases between them.

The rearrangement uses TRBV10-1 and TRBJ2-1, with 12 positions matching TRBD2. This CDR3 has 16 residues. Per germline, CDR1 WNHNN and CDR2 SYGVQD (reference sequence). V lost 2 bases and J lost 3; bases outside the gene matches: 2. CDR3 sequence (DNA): TGCGCCAGCAGTGAGGGACTAGCGGGGTTCTACAATGAGCAGTTCTTC. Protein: CASSEGLAGFYNEQFF.

The CDR3 protein is CASSLDLGTSLYEQYF. CDR3 bases: TGTGCCAGCAGCTTGGACCTCGGGACAAGTCTCTACGAGCAGTACTTC. The V call is TRBV5-4, the J call TRBJ2-7, with D possibly TRBD1 on 6 matching bases. Trimming pared 0 bases from V and 3 bases from J, leaving 16 bases between. CDR1 and CDR2 from the germline V gene are SGHNT and YYREEE (reference sequence). The CDR3 is made up of 16 amino acids.

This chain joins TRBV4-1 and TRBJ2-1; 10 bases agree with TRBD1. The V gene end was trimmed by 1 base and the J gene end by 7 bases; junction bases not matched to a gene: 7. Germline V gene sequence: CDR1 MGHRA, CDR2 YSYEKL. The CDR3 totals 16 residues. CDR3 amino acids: CASSQVYLDRGNEQFF. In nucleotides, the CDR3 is TGCGCCAGCAGCCAAGTCTATTTGGACAGGGGGAATGAGCAGTTCTTC.

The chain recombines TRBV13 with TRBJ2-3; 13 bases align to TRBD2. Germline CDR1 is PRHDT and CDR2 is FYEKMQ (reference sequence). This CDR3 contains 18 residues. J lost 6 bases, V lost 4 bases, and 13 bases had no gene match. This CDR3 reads CASSSPGETSGGSDTQYF. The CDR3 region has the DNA TGTGCCAGCAGCTCCCCCGGGGAGACTAGCGGGGGGTCTGATACGCAGTATTTT.

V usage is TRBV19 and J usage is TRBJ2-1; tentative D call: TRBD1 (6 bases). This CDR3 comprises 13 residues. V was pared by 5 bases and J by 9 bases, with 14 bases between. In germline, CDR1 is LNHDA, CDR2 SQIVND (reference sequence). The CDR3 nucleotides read TGTGCCAGTAGTTTCTACGAGGGGGTTGAGCAGTTCTTC. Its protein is CASSFYEGVEQFF.

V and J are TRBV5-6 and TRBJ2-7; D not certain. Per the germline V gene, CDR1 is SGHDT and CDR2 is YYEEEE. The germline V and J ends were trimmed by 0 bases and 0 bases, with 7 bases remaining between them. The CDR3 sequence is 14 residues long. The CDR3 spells CASSLVITSYEQYF. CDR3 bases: TGTGCCAGCAGCTTGGTCATCACCTCCTACGAGCAGTACTTC.

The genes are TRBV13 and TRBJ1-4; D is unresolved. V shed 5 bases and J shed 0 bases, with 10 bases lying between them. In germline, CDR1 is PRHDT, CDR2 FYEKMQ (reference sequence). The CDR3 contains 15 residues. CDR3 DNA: TGTGCCAGCAGCGCCCACATGACAACTAATGAAAAACTGTTTTTT. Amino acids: CASSAHMTTNEKLFF.

The CDR3 coding sequence is TGTGCCAGCTACGGCAGCCCTAGCACAGATACGCAGTATTTT. Encoded protein: CASYGSPSTDTQYF. The V and J genes are TRBV6-5 and TRBJ2-3; no firm D call. The germline CDR1 and CDR2 sequences are MNHEY and SVGAGI. V was trimmed by 8 bases and J by 0 bases, leaving 12 bases between them. The CDR3 has 14 residues.

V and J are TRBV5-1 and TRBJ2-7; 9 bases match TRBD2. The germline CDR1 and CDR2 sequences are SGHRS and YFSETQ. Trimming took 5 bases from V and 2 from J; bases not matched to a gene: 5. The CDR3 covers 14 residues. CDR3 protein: CASSYGGGAYEQYF. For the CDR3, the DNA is TGCGCCAGCAGTTATGGCGGGGGGGCCTACGAGCAGTACTTC.

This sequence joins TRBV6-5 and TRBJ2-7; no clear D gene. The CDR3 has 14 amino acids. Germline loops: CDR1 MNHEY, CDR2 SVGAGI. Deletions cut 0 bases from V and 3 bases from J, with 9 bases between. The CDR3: CASSYSSLDYEQYF. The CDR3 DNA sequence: TGTGCCAGCAGTTACTCGAGTTTGGACTACGAGCAGTACTTC.

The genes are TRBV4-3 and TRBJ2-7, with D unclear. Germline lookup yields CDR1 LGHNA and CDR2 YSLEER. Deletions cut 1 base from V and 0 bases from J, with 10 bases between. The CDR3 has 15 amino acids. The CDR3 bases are TGCGCCAGCAGCCAAGGTCGGCTTAGCTCCTACGAGCAGTACTTC. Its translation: CASSQGRLSSYEQYF.

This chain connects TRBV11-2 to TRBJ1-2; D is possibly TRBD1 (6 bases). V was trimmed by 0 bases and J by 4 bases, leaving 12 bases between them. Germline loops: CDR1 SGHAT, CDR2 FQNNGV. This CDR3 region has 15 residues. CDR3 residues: CASSLDHTGTYGYTF. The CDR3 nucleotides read TGTGCCAGCAGCTTAGATCATACAGGGACCTATGGCTACACCTTC.

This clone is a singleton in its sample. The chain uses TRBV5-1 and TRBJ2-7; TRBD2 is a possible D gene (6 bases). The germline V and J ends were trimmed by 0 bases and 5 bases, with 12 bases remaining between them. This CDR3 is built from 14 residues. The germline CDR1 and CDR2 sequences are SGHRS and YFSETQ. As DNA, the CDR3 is TGCGCCAGCAGCTTGGAAGGGGACTTCGACGAGCAGTACTTC. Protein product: CASSLEGDFDEQYF.

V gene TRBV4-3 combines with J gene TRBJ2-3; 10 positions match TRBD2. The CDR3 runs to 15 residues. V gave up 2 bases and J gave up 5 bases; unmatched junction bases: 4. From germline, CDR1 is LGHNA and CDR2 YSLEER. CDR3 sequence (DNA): TGCGCCAGCAGCCAAAGGGCTAGCGGGGGAGATACGCAGTATTTT. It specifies CASSQRASGGDTQYF.

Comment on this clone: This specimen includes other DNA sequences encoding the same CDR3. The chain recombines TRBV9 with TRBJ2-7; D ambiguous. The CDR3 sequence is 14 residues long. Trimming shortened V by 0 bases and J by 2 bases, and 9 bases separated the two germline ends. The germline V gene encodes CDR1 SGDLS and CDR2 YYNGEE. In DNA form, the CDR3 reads TGTGCCAGCAGCGTAGAAGGCTCTACCTACGAGCAGTACTTC. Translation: CASSVEGSTYEQYF.

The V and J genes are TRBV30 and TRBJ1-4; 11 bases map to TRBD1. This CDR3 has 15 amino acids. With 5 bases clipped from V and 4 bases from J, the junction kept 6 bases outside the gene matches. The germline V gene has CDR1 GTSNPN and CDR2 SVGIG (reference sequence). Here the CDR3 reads CAWDLGTGGNEKLFF. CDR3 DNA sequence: TGTGCCTGGGACCTAGGGACAGGGGGTAATGAAAAACTGTTTTTT.

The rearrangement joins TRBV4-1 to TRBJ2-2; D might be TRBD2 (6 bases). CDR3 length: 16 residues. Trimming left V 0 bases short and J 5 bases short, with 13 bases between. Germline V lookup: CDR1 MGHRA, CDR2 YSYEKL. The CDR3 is CASSQEGGVGTGELFF. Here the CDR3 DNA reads TGCGCCAGCAGCCAAGAGGGCGGGGTGGGAACCGGGGAGCTGTTTTTT.

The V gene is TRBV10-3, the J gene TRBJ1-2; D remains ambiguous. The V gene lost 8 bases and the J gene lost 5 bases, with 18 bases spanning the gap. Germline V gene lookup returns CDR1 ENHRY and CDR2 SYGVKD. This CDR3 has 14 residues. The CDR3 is CAIFSSWEDYGYTF. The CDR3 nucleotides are TGTGCCATCTTTTCTTCCTGGGAGGATTATGGCTACACCTTC.

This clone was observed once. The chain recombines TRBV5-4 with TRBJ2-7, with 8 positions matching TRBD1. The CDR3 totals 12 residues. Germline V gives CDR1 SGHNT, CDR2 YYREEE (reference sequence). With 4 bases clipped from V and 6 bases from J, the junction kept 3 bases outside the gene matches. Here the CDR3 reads CASSATGVEQYF. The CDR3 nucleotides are TGTGCCAGCAGCGCGACAGGGGTCGAGCAGTACTTC.

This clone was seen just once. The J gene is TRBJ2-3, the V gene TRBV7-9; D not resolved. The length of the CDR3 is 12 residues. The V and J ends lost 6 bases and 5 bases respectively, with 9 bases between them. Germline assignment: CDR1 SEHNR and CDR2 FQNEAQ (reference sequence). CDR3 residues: CASRHNEDTQYF. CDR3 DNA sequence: TGTGCCAGCAGACATAATGAAGATACGCAGTATTTT.

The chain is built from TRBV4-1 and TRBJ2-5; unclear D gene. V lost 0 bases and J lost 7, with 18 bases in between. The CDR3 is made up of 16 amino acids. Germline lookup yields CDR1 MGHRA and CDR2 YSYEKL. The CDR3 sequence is CASSQERTSVVGTQYF. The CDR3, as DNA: TGCGCCAGCAGCCAAGAAAGGACCTCCGTGGTAGGGACCCAGTACTTC.

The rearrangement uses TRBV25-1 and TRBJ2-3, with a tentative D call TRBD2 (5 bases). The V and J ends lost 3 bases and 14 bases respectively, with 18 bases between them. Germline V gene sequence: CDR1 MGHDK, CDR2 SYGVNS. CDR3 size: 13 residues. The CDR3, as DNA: TGTGCCAGCAGTGAGGGGAGTCCTTCTATAGGGTATTTT. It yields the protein CASSEGSPSIGYF.

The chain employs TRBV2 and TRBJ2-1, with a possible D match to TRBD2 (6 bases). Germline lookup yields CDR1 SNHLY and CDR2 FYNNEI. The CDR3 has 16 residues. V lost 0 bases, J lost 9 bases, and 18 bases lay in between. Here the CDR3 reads CASSEAEGLRRGEQFF. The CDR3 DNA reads TGTGCCAGCAGTGAAGCGGAAGGCCTGAGGAGGGGTGAGCAGTTCTTC.